This TCR beta chain was sequenced for a study of CD8+ T cells in alopecia areata. This clone was seen ten or more times. Its antigen is unidentified. Findings of the study overall: Sequencing of scalp tissue also captures the resident alphabeta T cells of normal skin. Especially in alopecia totalis/universalis, lesional scalp showed greater clonality than normal scalp did.

Both peripheral blood and punch biopsies of lesional scalp skin were obtained from patients who had alopecia areata. Starting from PBMCs, sorting isolated CD4+ and CD8+ T cells. Extracted RNA was reverse transcribed, and the resulting cDNA served as sequencing template. Some clones are missing from TCRdb's copy, which holds only in-frame ones; the method was immunoSEQ multiplex PCR. The sample yields fewer than 40,000 clones, less than 70% seen once. The CDR3 consists of 18 residues. V lost 0 bases and J lost 2, with 14 bases in between. Germline V gene lookup returns CDR1 LGHNA and CDR2 YSLEER. This clonotype was obtained from a human donor with alopecia areata. This chain connects TRBV4-3 to TRBJ2-6; D might be TRBD1 (5 bases). The sample taken for sequencing was NKG2D-high CD8+ T cells sorted from blood. CDR3 sequence (DNA): TGCGCCAGCAGCCAAGATGGGGCAGGGCCTGCTGGGGCCAACGTCCTGACTTTC. Translating gives CASSQDGAGPAGANVLTF.